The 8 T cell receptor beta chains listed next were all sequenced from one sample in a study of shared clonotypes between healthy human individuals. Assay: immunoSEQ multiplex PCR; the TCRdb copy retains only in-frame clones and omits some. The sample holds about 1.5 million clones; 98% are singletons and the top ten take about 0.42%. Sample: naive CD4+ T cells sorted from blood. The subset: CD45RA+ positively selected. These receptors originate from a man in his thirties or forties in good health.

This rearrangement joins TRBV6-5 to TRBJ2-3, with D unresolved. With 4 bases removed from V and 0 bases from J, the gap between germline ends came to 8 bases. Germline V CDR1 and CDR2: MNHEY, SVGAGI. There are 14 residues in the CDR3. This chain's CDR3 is CASSFLPSTDTQYF. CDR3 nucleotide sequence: TGTGCCAGCAGTTTCTTACCTAGCACAGATACGCAGTATTTT.

Here the CDR3 DNA reads TGCGCCAGCACCCCGACTAGCGGGAGCCACGAGCAGTACTTC. It codes for CASTPTSGSHEQYF. The chain links TRBV5-1 to TRBJ2-7; TRBD2 matches 12 bases. Germline values: CDR1 SGHRS, CDR2 YFSETQ. CDR3 length: 14 amino acids. V was pared by 6 bases and J by 5 bases, with 6 bases of the junction left unmatched.

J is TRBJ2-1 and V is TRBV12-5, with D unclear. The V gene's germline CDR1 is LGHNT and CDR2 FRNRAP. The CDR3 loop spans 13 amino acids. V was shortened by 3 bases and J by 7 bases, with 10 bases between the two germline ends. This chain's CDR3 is CASGFGVRNEQFF. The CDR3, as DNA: TGTGCTAGTGGTTTTGGTGTCCGAAATGAGCAGTTCTTC.

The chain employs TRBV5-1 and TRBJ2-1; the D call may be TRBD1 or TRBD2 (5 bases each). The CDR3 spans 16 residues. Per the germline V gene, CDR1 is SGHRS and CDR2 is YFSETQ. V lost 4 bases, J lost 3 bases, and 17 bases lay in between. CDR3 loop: CASSTHPGTIYNEQFF. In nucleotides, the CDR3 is TGCGCCAGCAGCACGCACCCCGGGACCATCTACAATGAGCAGTTCTTC.

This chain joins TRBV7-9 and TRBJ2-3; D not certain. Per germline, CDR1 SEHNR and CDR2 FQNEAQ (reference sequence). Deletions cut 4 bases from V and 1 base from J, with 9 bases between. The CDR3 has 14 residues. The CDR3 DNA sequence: TGTGCCAGCAGCTCCCCCCGGGGCACAGATACGCAGTATTTT. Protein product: CASSSPRGTDTQYF.

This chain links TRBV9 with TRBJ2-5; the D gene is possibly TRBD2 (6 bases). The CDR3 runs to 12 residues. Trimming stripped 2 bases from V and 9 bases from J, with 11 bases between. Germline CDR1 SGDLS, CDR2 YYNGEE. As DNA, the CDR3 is TGTGCCAGCAGCGTTTCGGGCGGGGCCCAGTACTTC. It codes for CASSVSGGAQYF.

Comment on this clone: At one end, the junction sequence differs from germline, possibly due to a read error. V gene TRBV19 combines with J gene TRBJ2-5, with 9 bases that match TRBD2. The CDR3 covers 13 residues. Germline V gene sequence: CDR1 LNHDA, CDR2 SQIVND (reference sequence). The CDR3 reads CASRIAGAETQYF. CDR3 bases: TGTGCCAGTAGGATAGCGGGAGCTGAGACCCAGTACTTC.

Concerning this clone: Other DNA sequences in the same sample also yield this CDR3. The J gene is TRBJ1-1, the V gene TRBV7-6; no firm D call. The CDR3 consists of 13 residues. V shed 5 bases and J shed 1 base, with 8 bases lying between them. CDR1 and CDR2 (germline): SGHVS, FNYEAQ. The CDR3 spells CASSLSENTEAFF. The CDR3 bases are TGTGCCAGCAGCCTCAGTGAGAACACTGAAGCTTTCTTT. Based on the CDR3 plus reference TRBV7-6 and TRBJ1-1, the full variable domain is GAGVSQSPRYKVTKRGQDVALRCDPISGHVSLYWYRQALGQGPEFLTYFNYEAQQDKSGLPNDRFSAERPEGSISTLTIQRTEQRDSAMYRCASSLSENTEAFFGQGTRLTVV.